This passage covers 22 T cell receptor beta chains from one sample sequenced in a study of early T cells in non-severe SARS-CoV-2 infection. TCRdb ran MiXCR on the 5' RACE reads and lists one entry per CDR3 protein. This table has 98,000 or so distinct CDR3 sequences, about 12% appearing once. Sequencing was done on a sample of whole blood. These receptors were taken from an adult who was a healthcare worker with PCR-confirmed SARS-CoV-2 infection or an uninfected control (not recorded which).

At least ten counts were recorded for this clonotype. The V call is TRBV6-5, the J call TRBJ2-7; 14 bases align to TRBD2. Germline V gene data show CDR1 as MNHEY and CDR2 as SVGAGI. The V and J ends lost 0 bases and 4 bases, in that order; junction bases with no gene match: 14. The CDR3 loop spans 20 amino acids. Written as DNA, the CDR3 is TGTGCCAGCAGTTACTCGTCTGGGACTAGCGGGAGTCCGGTGGAGTACGAGCAGTACTTC. It translates to CASSYSSGTSGSPVEYEQYF.

This clonotype appeared many times. The chain recombines TRBV6-2 or TRBV6-3 with TRBJ2-3, with D tentatively TRBD2 (6 bases). The CDR3 extends over 14 amino acids. Germline CDR1 reads MNHEY; CDR2 reads SVGEGT. Trimming removed 6 bases at V and 2 bases at J, with 12 bases between. DNA of the CDR3: TGTGCCAGCAGCTCCCGGGGGACCACAGATACGCAGTATTTT. Its protein is CASSSRGTTDTQYF.

This clonotype was recorded many times. CDR3 sequence reads: CSVGWSSGRGDTQYF. The CDR3 DNA reads TGCAGCGTTGGATGGTCTAGCGGGAGGGGGGATACGCAGTATTTT. The chain is built from TRBV29-1 and TRBJ2-3; 12 nucleotides align to TRBD2. The germline gives CDR1 SQVTM, CDR2 ANQGSEA. J gave up 6 bases and V 4 bases, and 8 bases lay outside the gene matches. The CDR3 consists of 15 residues.

This clonotype turned up a few times. Germline is not matched at one junction end, which may reflect a read error. This rearrangement joins TRBV11-3 to TRBJ2-4; TRBD1 aligns across 9 bases. This CDR3 has 15 residues. CDR1 and CDR2 (germline): SGHNT, YENEEA. Here the CDR3 DNA reads TGTGCCAGCAGCCCGATCACAGGGGGCGCGGACATTAAGTACTTC. Amino acids: CASSPITGGADIKYF. The entire variable domain, with the rest obtained from reference TRBV11-3 and TRBJ2-4, is as follows: EAGVVQSPRYKIIEKKQPVAFWCNPISGHNTLYWYLQNLGQGPELLIRYENEEAVDDSQLPKDRFSAERLKGVDSTLKIQPAELGDSAVYLCASSPITGGADIKYFGAGTRLSVL.

The chain carries TRBV5-1 and TRBJ2-7; 9 nucleotides line up with TRBD1. The CDR3 consists of 15 residues. Trimming took 0 bases from V and 5 from J; bases not matched to a gene: 6. The germline gives CDR1 SGHRS, CDR2 YFSETQ. The CDR3 loop is CASSLATGGKDEQYF. CDR3 sequence (DNA): TGCGCCAGCAGCTTGGCCACAGGGGGCAAGGACGAGCAGTACTTC.

The chain is built from TRBV9 and TRBJ2-1, with 8 positions matching TRBD2. V was clipped by 0 bases and J by 4 bases; unmatched bases: 6. CDR3 length: 16 residues. Germline-derived CDR1 and CDR2 are SGDLS and YYNGEE. The DNA for the CDR3 is TGTGCCAGCAGCGTAGAGATTAGCGGGACATACAATGAGCAGTTCTTC. It is translated as CASSVEISGTYNEQFF.

The chain employs TRBV5-4 and TRBJ2-3, with a possible D match to TRBD2 (7 bases). The CDR3 runs to 16 residues. Germline assignment: CDR1 SGHNT and CDR2 YYREEE (reference sequence). The V end was cut by 3 bases, the J end by 0 bases, with 14 bases between. Here the CDR3 reads CASSWGGATSTDTQYF. Here the CDR3 DNA reads TGTGCCAGCAGCTGGGGGGGGGCAACTAGCACAGATACGCAGTATTTT.

This chain connects TRBV12-3 or TRBV12-4 to TRBJ2-5; either TRBD1 or TRBD2 may fit D (5 bases each). V lost 6 bases, J lost 4 bases, and 15 bases lay in between. The CDR3 has 14 residues. The CDR3 coding sequence is TGTGCCAGCAGATCTTCAGGGAGTGGAGAGACCCAGTACTTC. Amino acids: CASRSSGSGETQYF.

This clonotype was counted many times. V is TRBV3-1 and J is TRBJ2-1; TRBD2 matches at 11 bases. CDR1 LGHDT and CDR2 YNNKEL come from the germline V gene (reference sequence). V lost 1 base, J lost 10 bases, and 9 bases stayed unmatched. CDR3 length equals 16 residues. The CDR3 region is CASSQGRSGRAREQFF. The CDR3 region has the DNA TGTGCCAGCAGCCAAGGCCGTAGCGGGAGGGCCCGGGAGCAGTTCTTC.

The table lists this clonotype with many counts. This chain connects TRBV12-3 or TRBV12-4 to TRBJ2-7; 9 bases are a match to TRBD1. Trimming cost V 4 bases and J 5 bases; bases outside gene matches: 6. The CDR3 extends over 14 amino acids. CDR3 DNA: TGTGCCAGCAGTTCACAGGGGGCATGGGACGAGCAGTACTTC. It encodes CASSSQGAWDEQYF.

This clonotype turned up a few times. J is TRBJ2-1 and V is TRBV6-4, with 7 bases lining up with TRBD1. This CDR3 has 15 amino acids. Germline V CDR1 and CDR2: MRHNA, SNTAGT. J was trimmed by 2 bases and V by 5 bases; bases with no gene match: 6. CDR3 sequence (DNA): TGTGCCAGCAGTCTTTATACAGGGGCCTACAATGAGCAGTTCTTC. As protein: CASSLYTGAYNEQFF.

Many counts were recorded for this clonotype. V is TRBV11-2 and J is TRBJ1-2; D perhaps matches TRBD1 (6 bases). Looked up from germline, CDR1 is SGHAT and CDR2 is FQNNGV. The V gene lost 5 bases and the J gene lost 0 bases, with 16 bases spanning the gap. The CDR3 sequence is 16 residues long. CDR3 nucleotides: TGTGCCAGCAGCCGAGGGGGGACCAGGTCTAACTATGGCTACACCTTC. It is translated as CASSRGGTRSNYGYTF.

This clonotype has ten or more counts. The chain carries TRBV13 and TRBJ1-5; D possibly corresponds to TRBD1 (5 bases). The CDR3 consists of 13 residues. Trimming took 0 bases from V and 6 from J, leaving 6 bases between them. CDR1 and CDR2 (germline): PRHDT, FYEKMQ (reference sequence). For the CDR3, the DNA is TGTGCCAGCAGCTTAGGGGGGCCTCAGCCCCAGCATTTT. Translated: CASSLGGPQPQHF.

This clonotype was seen a few times. The chain couples TRBV6-6 to TRBJ1-1, with D perhaps TRBD1 (6 bases). The V end was cut by 6 bases, the J end by 8 bases, with 10 bases between. From germline, CDR1 is MNHNY and CDR2 SVGAGI (reference sequence). The CDR3 runs 11 residues. DNA of the CDR3: TGTGCCAGCAGCCCAGGGACAGAAGCTTTCTTT. It encodes CASSPGTEAFF.

This chain links TRBV7-9 with TRBJ1-1; D not resolved. The CDR3 is made up of 13 amino acids. Germline V gene data show CDR1 as SEHNR and CDR2 as FQNEAQ (reference sequence). Trimming removed 6 bases at V and 6 bases at J, with 14 bases between. The CDR3 loop is CASSQASVAEAFF. DNA for the CDR3: TGTGCCAGCAGTCAGGCGTCGGTGGCTGAAGCTTTCTTT.

In this sample, this clonotype turned up many times. This chain joins TRBV5-5 and TRBJ2-4; 7 nucleotides align to TRBD1. Germline CDR1 is SGHKS and CDR2 is YYEKEE (reference sequence). The CDR3 extends over 14 amino acids. With 4 bases clipped from V and 7 bases from J, the junction kept 8 bases outside the gene matches. CDR3 sequence: CASSREEGANIQYF. Here the CDR3 DNA reads TGTGCCAGCAGCAGGGAAGAGGGGGCGAACATTCAGTACTTC.

To note about this clonotype: A read error may produce the germline difference seen at one junction end. The rearrangement uses TRBV25-1 and TRBJ2-7; D is unclear. The CDR3 loop spans 15 amino acids. CDR1 and CDR2 from the germline V gene are MGHDK and SYGVNS. The chain's CDR3 is CVSSEGVGPTYEQYF. DNA of the CDR3: TGTGTCAGCAGTGAAGGTGTAGGGCCCACCTACGAGCAGTACTTC.

In its sample, this clonotype was seen many times. The chain combines TRBV12-3 or TRBV12-4 with TRBJ2-1, with D possibly being TRBD2 (7 bases). The CDR3 spans 13 residues. V lost 2 bases, J lost 10 bases, and 12 bases lay in between. The CDR3 DNA is TGTGCCAGCAGTTTACGGGGGGCTGGGGAGCAGTTCTTC. Protein sequence: CASSLRGAGEQFF.

This clonotype was seen ten or more times. The CDR3 is CAIRPGQQNTEAFF. The CDR3 DNA follows: TGTGCCATCCGTCCGGGACAACAGAACACTGAAGCTTTCTTT. The chain employs TRBV10-3 and TRBJ1-1, with D possibly TRBD1 on 6 matching bases. The germline V and J ends were trimmed by 8 bases and 1 base, with 14 bases remaining between them. Germline V gene data show CDR1 as ENHRY and CDR2 as SYGVKD. The CDR3 consists of 14 residues.

The chain joins TRBV15 to TRBJ1-5; D remains ambiguous. Germline V lookup: CDR1 LNHNV, CDR2 YYDKDF (reference sequence). Trimming took 1 base from V and 0 from J, leaving 7 bases between them. The CDR3 has 15 residues. The CDR3 is CATSRARYSNQPQHF. CDR3 DNA: TGTGCCACCAGCAGAGCGAGGTATAGCAATCAGCCCCAGCATTTT.

V is TRBV28 and J is TRBJ1-1; D unresolved. V lost 5 bases and J 1 base, leaving 5 bases between the germline ends. The CDR3 runs 12 residues. Germline CDR1 reads MDHEN; CDR2 reads SYDVKM. The CDR3 DNA follows: TGTGCCAGCAGTATACGGAACACTGAAGCTTTCTTT. Translating gives CASSIRNTEAFF.

This chain joins TRBV13 and TRBJ1-2, with 8 bases aligning to TRBD1. The trim removed 3 bases at V and 6 bases at J, leaving 6 bases unmatched. Looked up from germline, CDR1 is PRHDT and CDR2 is FYEKMQ (reference sequence). The CDR3 length is 14 residues. CDR3 loop: CASSLGTGPNGYTF. CDR3 coding DNA: TGTGCCAGCAGCTTGGGGACAGGACCGAATGGCTACACCTTC.